This TCR beta chain was found in a study of cytotoxic CD8 clonotypes in ibrutinib-treated CLL (dated by TCRdb to the early 2020s). Context from the whole study: The cohort included about 15 treatment-naive and about a dozen relapsed/refractory patients; under 18 were IGHV unmutated. Cryopreserved peripheral blood mononuclear cells were collected at three points: before therapy, at response, and at either sustained remission or disease progression. Samples at response were collected after a median of 12 months of treatment, with a range of 6 to 36 months. Partial responses were observed in approximately 24 patients and complete responses in 2; after a median follow-up of 68 months, remission was maintained in approximately 14 patients and progression was observed in around twelve. On average, each sample yielded around 250,000 productive templates and 94,082 productive rearrangements. Longitudinal samples were obtainable from about 30% of the roughly 90 participants in the trial.

The goal of deep resolution MiSeq sequencing was a depth between 1 in 1 million and 1 in 200,000 T cells, and coverage averaged 10x per clonotype. TCR beta libraries were generated with the immunoSEQ hsTCRB Kit. Processing in the source paper ran as follows. ImmunoSEQ Data Assistant and ImmunoSEQ Analyzer were used for data analysis, and V, D and J genes were assigned according to IMGT definitions. Clonality, which ranges from 0 to 1, was calculated by subtracting the normalized Shannon entropy of productive rearrangement frequencies from one. Public clonotype analysis was restricted to overrepresented clonotypes comprising at least 0.05% of each patient's repertoire. Roughly 13 age-matched healthy donor repertoires from immuneACCESS served as clonality controls. The source is immuneACCESS, and TCRdb retained only in-frame sequences with V and J called. Part of the clones is not carried over; for the studies checked, unresolved V genes explain less than half of this, and the remainder is unexplained. V and J calls and clone size are as listed in that table; D and trimming were resolved from the DNA. The sample contains some 15,000 clones, 55% to 70% of them found a single time. 40% of the sample is in the top ten clones.

About this clone itself: This receptor's antigen is unknown. No base qualities exist here, and no much larger clone lies one base off it.

V is cut by 6 bases and J by 1 base, and the space between the germline ends is 3 bases. From the cysteine through the phenylalanine, the CDR3 covers 11 amino acids. The kept DNA is CDR3 alone, 33 bases in frame from the first base. As encoded in the germline V gene, CDR1 is SGHRS while CDR2 is YFSETQ. Approximately 2 micrograms of genomic DNA were extracted from cryopreserved PBMCs for TCR beta library preparation. Longitudinal blood samples from CLL patients on ibrutinib monotherapy underwent high-throughput TCR beta sequencing. The patients took part in an open-label, single-center phase 2 trial of ibrutinib monotherapy. The paper's findings and limits, for the study overall: At baseline, clonality was higher than in age-matched healthy donors and showed a strong correlation with circulating CD8+ T-cell counts. Clonality increased at ibrutinib response, stayed stable in sustained remission, and fell back toward baseline at progression. Public clonotypes were rare and either shrank or stayed stable during treatment, and the rise in clonality at ibrutinib response reflected expansion of private clonotypes. Sampling times were not matched between patients in sustained remission and patients whose disease was progressing, and lymph node repertoires were not examined.

The chain is encoded by TRBV5-1 joined to TRBJ2-3, with the D gene not confidently named. The material was PBMCs, obtained before ibrutinib treatment. The source of this sequence is a human donor with chronic lymphocytic leukemia. CDR3 region: CASKGTDTQYF. The DNA sequence reads TGCGCCAGCAAGGGCACAGATACGCAGTATTTT.